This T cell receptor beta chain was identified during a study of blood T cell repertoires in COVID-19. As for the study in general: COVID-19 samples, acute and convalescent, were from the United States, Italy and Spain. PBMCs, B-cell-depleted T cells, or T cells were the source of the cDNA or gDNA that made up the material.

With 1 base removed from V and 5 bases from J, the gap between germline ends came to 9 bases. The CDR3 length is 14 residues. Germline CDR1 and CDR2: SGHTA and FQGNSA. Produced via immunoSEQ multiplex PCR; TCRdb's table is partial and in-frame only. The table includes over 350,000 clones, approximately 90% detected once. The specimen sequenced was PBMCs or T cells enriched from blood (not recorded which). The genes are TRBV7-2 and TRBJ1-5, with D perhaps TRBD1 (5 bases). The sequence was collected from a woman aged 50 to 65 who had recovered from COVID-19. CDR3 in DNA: TGTGCCAGCAGCTTAGGAATAGGGGATCAGCCCCAGCATTTT. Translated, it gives CASSLGIGDQPQHF.